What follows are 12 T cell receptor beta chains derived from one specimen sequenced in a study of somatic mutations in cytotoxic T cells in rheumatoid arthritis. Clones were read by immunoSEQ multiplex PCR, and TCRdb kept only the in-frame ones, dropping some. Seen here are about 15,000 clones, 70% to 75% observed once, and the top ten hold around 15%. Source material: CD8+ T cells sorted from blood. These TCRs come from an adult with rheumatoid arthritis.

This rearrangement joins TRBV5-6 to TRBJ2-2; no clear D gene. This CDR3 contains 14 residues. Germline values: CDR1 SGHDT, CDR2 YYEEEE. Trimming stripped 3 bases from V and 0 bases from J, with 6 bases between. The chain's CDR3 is CASSWVTNTGELFF. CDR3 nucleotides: TGTGCCAGCAGCTGGGTAACGAACACCGGGGAGCTGTTTTTT.

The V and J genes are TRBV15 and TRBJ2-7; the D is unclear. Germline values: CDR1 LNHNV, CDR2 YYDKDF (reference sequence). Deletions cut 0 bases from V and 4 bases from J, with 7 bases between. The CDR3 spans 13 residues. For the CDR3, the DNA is TGTGCCACCAGCAGAGATAGAAGATACGAGCAGTACTTC. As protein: CATSRDRRYEQYF.

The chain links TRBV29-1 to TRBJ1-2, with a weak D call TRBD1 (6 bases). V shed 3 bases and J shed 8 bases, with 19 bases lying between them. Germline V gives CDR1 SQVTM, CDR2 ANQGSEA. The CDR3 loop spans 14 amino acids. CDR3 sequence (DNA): TGCAGCGTTGACCTTGCGGACAGTGCCCACGGCTACACCTTC. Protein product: CSVDLADSAHGYTF.

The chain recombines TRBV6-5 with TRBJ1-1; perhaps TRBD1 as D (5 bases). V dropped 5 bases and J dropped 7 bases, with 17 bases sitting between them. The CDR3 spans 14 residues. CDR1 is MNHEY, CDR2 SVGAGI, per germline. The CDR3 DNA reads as TGTGCCAGCAGTGGTATTTGGAGGGGCAATGAAGCTTTCTTT. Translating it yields CASSGIWRGNEAFF.

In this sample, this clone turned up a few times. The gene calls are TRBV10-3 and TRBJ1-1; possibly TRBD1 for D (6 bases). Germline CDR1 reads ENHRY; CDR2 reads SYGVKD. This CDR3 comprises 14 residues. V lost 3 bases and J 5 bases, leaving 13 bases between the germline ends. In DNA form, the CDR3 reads TGTGCCATCAGTGAAGCAGGGGCGAGGACTGAAGCTTTCTTT. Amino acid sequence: CAISEAGARTEAFF.

The CDR3 nucleotides are TGCGCCAGCAGCCAAGAGGAAAGGGCGGCATTACTCTATGGCTACACCTTC. Translation gives CASSQEERAALLYGYTF. The V and J genes are TRBV4-1 and TRBJ1-2; no reliable D call. The CDR3 contains 17 residues. The V end lost 0 bases, the J end lost 4 bases, and 18 bases lay between the germline ends. Germline CDR1 and CDR2: MGHRA and YSYEKL.

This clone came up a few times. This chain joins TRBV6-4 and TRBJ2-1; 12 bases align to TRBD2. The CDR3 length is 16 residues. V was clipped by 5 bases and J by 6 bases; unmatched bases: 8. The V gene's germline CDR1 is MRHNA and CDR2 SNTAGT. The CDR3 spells CASSPLTSGRPNEQFF. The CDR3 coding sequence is TGTGCCAGCAGTCCCCTGACTAGCGGGAGACCCAATGAGCAGTTCTTC.

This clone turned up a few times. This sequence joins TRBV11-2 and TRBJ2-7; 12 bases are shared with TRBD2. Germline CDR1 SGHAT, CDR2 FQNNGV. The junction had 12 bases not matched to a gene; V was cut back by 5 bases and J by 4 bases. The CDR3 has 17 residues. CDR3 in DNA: TGTGCCAGCAGCCCCCGACTAGCGGGAGTCCTGCCTTACGAGCAGTACTTC. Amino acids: CASSPRLAGVLPYEQYF.

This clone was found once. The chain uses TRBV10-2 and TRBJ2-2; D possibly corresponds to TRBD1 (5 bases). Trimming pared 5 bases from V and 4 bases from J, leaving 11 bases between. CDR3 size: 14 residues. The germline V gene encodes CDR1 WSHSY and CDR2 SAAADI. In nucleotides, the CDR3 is TGCGCCAGCAGTAGGGGTGGGGTCACCGGGGAGCTGTTTTTT. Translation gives CASSRGGVTGELFF.

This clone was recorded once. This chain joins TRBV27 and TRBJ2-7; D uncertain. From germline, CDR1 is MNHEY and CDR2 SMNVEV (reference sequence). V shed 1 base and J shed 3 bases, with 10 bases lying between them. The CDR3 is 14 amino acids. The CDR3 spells CASSLWQNSYEQYF. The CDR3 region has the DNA TGTGCCAGCAGTTTATGGCAGAATAGCTACGAGCAGTACTTC.

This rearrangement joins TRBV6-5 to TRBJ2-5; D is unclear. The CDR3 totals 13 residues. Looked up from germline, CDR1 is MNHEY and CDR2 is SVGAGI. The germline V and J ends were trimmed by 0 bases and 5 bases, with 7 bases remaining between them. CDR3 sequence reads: CASSYSTVETQYF. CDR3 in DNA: TGTGCCAGCAGTTACTCGACTGTGGAGACCCAGTACTTC.

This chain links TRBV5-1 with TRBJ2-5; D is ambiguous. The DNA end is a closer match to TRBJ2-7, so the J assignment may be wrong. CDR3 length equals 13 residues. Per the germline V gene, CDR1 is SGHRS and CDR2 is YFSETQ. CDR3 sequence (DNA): TGCGCCAGCAGCTTGGGATGGGATTACGAGCAGTACTTC. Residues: CASSLGWDYEQYF.